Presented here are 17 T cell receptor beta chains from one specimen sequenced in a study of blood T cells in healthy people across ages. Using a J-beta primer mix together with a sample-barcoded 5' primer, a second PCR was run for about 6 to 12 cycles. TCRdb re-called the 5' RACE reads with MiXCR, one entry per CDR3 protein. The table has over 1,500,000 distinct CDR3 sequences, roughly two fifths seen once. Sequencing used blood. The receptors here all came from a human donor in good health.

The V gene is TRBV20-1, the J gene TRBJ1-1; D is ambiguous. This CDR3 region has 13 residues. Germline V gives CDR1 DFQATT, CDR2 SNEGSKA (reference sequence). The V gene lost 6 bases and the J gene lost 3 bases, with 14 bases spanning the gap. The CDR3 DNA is TGCAGTGCCCAGCCGGCGGGAGACACTGAAGCTTTCTTT. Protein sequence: CSAQPAGDTEAFF.

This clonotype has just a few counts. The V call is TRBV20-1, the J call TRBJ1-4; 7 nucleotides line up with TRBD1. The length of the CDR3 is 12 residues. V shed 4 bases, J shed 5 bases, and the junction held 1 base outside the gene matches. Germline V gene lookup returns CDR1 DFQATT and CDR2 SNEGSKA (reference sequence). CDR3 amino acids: CSAIQGNEKLFF. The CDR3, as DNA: TGCAGTGCTATACAGGGGAATGAAAAACTGTTTTTT.

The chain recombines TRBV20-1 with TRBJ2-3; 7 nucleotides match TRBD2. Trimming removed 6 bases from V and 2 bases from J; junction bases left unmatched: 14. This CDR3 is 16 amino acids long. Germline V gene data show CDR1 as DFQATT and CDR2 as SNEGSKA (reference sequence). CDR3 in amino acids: CSAPPQLARVTDTQYF. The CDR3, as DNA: TGCAGTGCGCCTCCACAACTAGCGCGGGTCACAGATACGCAGTATTTT.

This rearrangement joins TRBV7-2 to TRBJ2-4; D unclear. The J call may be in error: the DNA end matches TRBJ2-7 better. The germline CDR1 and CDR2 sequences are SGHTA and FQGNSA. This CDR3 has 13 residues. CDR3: CASSSRHRFEQYF. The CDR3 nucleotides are TGTGCCAGCAGCTCGAGACACCGCTTCGAGCAGTACTTC.

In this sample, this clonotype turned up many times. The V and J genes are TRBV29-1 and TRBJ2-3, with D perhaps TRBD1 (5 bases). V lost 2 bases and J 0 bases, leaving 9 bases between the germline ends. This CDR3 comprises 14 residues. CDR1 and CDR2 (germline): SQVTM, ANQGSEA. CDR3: CSVERGVSTDTQYF. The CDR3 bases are TGCAGCGTTGAAAGGGGTGTTAGCACAGATACGCAGTATTTT.

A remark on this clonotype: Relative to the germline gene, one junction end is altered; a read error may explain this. The DNA for the CDR3 is TGCAGCGTTGATTTAGCCAAAGACATTCAGTACTTC. It yields the protein CSVDLAKDIQYF. The chain uses TRBV29-1 and TRBJ2-5, with D unresolved. With the DNA end fitting TRBJ2-4 better, the J assignment may be wrong. The CDR3 sequence is 12 residues long. Germline CDR1 SQVTM, CDR2 ANQGSEA.

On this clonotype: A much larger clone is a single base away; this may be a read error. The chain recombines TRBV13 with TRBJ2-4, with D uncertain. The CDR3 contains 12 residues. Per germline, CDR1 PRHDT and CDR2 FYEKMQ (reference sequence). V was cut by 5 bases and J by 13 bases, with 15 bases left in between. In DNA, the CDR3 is TGTGCCAGCAGCCCCAACAGCAATGAGCAGTACTTC. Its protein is CASSPNSNEQYF.

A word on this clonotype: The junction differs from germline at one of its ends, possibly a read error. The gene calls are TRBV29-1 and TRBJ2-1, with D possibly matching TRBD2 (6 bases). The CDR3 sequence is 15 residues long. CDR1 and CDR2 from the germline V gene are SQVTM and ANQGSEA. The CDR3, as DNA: TGCAGCGTTGCAGTCCGGGCGGGGAGCTACAATGAGCAGGTCTTC. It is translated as CSVAVRAGSYNEQVF.

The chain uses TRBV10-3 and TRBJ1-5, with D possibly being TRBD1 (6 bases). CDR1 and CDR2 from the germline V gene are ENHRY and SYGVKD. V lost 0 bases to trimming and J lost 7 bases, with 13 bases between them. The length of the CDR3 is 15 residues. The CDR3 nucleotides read TGTGCCATCAGTGAGTCGGATAGGGGGGGACAGCCCCAGCATTTT. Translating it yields CAISESDRGGQPQHF.

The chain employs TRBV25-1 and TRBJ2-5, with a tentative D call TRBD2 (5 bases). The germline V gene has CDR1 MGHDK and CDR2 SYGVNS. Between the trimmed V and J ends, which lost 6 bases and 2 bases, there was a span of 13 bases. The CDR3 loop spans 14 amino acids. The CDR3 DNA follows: TGTGCCAGCAGCGCGGAGGAGATACAAGAGACCCAGTACTTC. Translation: CASSAEEIQETQYF.

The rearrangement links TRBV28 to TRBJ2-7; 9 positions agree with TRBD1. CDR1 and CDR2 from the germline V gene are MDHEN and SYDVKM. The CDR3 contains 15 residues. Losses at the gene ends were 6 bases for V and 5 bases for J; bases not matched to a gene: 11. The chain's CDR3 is CASSLTGTGSHEQYF. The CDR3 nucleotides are TGTGCCAGCAGCCTCACCGGGACAGGGTCCCACGAGCAGTACTTC.

CDR3 loop: CASRGDRGAEAFF. In DNA form, the CDR3 reads TGTGCCAGCAGGGGGGACAGGGGCGCTGAAGCTTTCTTT. The rearrangement joins TRBV6-5 to TRBJ1-1; 10 nucleotides line up with TRBD1. The CDR3 runs to 13 residues. The ends lost 6 bases at V and 6 bases at J; junction bases unmatched: 4. CDR1 and CDR2 from the germline V gene are MNHEY and SVGAGI.

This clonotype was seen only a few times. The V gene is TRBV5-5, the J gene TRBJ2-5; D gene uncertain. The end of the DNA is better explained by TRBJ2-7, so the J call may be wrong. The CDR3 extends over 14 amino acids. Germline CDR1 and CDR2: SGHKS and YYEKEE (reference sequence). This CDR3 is CASSSSGHPYEQYF. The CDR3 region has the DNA TGTGCCAGCAGCTCGTCCGGGCACCCCTACGAGCAGTACTTC.

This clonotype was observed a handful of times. CDR3 sequence: CASSELREGSYEQYF. CDR3 bases: TGTGCCAGCAGTGAGTTGAGGGAAGGCTCCTACGAGCAGTACTTC. The V call is TRBV2, the J call TRBJ2-7; a possible D gene is TRBD2 (5 bases). V was trimmed by 3 bases and J by 0 bases, leaving 12 bases between them. This CDR3 is built from 15 residues. CDR1 is SNHLY and CDR2 is FYNNEI in the germline V gene.

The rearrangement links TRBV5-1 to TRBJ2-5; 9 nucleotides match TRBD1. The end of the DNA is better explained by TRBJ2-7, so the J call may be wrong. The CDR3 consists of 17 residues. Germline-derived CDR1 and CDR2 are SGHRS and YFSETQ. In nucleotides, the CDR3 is TGCGCCAGCAGCTTACTACCACCGGGACAGGGAATCAACGAGCAGTACTTC. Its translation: CASSLLPPGQGINEQYF.

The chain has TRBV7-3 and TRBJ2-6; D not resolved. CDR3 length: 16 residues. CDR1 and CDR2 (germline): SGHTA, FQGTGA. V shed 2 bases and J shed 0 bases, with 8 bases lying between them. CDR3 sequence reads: CASSLYTDSGANVLTF. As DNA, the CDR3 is TGTGCCAGCAGCTTATATACAGACTCTGGGGCCAACGTCCTGACTTTC.

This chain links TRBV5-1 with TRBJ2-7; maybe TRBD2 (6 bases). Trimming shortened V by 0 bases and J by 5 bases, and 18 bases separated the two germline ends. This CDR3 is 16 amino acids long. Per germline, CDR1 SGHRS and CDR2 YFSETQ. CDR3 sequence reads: CASSLVVAGPTHEQYF. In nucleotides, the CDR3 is TGCGCCAGCAGCTTGGTAGTGGCGGGGCCAACACACGAGCAGTACTTC.